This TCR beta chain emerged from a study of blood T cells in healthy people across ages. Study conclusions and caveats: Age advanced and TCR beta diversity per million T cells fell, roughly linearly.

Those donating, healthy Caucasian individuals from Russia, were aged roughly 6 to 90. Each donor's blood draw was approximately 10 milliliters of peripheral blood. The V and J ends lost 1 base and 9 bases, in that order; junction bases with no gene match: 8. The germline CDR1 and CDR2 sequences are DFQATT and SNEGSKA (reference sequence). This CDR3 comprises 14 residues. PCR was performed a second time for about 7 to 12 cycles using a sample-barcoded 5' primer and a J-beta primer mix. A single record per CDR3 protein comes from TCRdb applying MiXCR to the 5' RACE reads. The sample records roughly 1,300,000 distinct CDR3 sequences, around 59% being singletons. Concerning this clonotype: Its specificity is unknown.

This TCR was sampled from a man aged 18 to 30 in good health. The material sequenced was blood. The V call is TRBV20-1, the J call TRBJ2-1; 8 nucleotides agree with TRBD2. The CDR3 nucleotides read TGCAGTGCTAGAGCGGGCGGGAGGCTTCCTGAGCAGTTCTTC. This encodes CSARAGGRLPEQFF.